The 14 T cell receptor beta chains listed next were all sequenced from one sample in a study of technical replicates of blood from several donors. The protocol was immunoSEQ multiplex PCR, while the TCRdb copy is restricted to in-frame clones and leaves out a portion. The data contain over 30,000 clones, just over 90% of them singletons. The sequenced material came from PBMCs. The receptors here all came from a human donor in good health. Some clones in this sample may be carry-over from other donors' samples.

The genes are TRBV6-7 and TRBJ2-7; TRBD2 agrees at 8 bases. TRBV6-7 is annotated as an ORF whose role is uncertain. This CDR3 has 16 residues. V trimming: 9 bases; J trimming: 0 bases; junction bases outside the gene matches: 13. CDR3 bases: TGTGCCAGTCCCGCGGGGGGCCTTACCCTCTCCTACGAGCAGTACTTC. It codes for CASPAGGLTLSYEQYF.

The chain carries TRBV7-9 and TRBJ1-4; 9 nucleotides align to TRBD1. Germline V CDR1 and CDR2: SEHNR, FQNEAQ (reference sequence). Trimming took 1 base from V and 8 from J; bases not matched to a gene: 2. The CDR3 is 14 residues long. Written as DNA, the CDR3 is TGTGCCAGCAGCTTAGACAGGGGGCAAGAAAAACTGTTTTTT. Its protein is CASSLDRGQEKLFF.

The chain joins TRBV5-1 to TRBJ1-5, with D possibly being TRBD1 (5 bases). Between the trimmed V and J ends, which lost 0 bases and 0 bases, there was a span of 10 bases. The V gene's germline CDR1 is SGHRS and CDR2 YFSETQ. The CDR3 runs to 16 residues. CDR3 protein: CASSLEGGASNQPQHF. CDR3 DNA sequence: TGCGCCAGCAGCTTGGAGGGAGGGGCTAGCAATCAGCCCCAGCATTTT.

This clone has only one observation. The V gene is TRBV30, the J gene TRBJ2-7; 9 nucleotides agree with TRBD2. Trimming cost V 0 bases and J 2 bases; bases outside gene matches: 5. The CDR3 is 15 amino acids. Germline-derived CDR1 and CDR2 are GTSNPN and SVGIG (reference sequence). The CDR3: CAWSVAGGRAYEQYF. The DNA for the CDR3 is TGTGCCTGGAGTGTAGCCGGCGGGAGGGCCTACGAGCAGTACTTC.

This clone was recorded only once. This sequence joins TRBV6-4 and TRBJ2-5; 10 bases are shared with TRBD1. Germline V gene sequence: CDR1 MRHNA, CDR2 SNTAGT. V gave up 5 bases and J gave up 4 bases; unmatched junction bases: 7. The CDR3 extends over 15 amino acids. The CDR3 nucleotides are TGTGCCAGCAGTCCGGGACAGGGGCGGGGAGAGACCCAGTACTTC. It codes for CASSPGQGRGETQYF.

The chain employs TRBV6-5 and TRBJ2-1; 12 bases are shared with TRBD2. The germline V gene has CDR1 MNHEY and CDR2 SVGAGI. Unmatched junction bases numbered 1, after V lost 5 bases and J lost 5 bases. CDR3 length: 14 amino acids. The CDR3 coding sequence is TGTGCCAGCAGTAGGACTAGCGGGGACAATGAGCAGTTCTTC. This translates into CASSRTSGDNEQFF.

The chain carries TRBV19 and TRBJ2-2; 9 nucleotides line up with TRBD1. This CDR3 is built from 18 residues. V lost 0 bases to trimming and J lost 0 bases; unmatched junction nucleotides: 5. The germline V gene encodes CDR1 LNHDA and CDR2 SQIVND (reference sequence). CDR3 nucleotide sequence: TGTGCCAGTAGTATAGATCTGGGGACAGGGCCGAACACCGGGGAGCTGTTTTTT. Translation gives CASSIDLGTGPNTGELFF.

The chain combines TRBV7-2 with TRBJ2-1, with 8 bases identical to TRBD2. Germline V gene lookup returns CDR1 SGHTA and CDR2 FQGNSA. The CDR3 contains 18 residues. J gave up 3 bases and V 5 bases, and 15 bases lay outside the gene matches. As DNA, the CDR3 is TGTGCCAGCAGCCCACGGACTAGCTGGGGGGTGGACTACAATGAGCAGTTCTTC. As protein: CASSPRTSWGVDYNEQFF.

The chain recombines TRBV15 with TRBJ1-2; tentatively, D is TRBD1 (6 bases). Germline V CDR1 and CDR2: LNHNV, YYDKDF (reference sequence). The CDR3 runs 15 residues. V lost 3 bases, J lost 8 bases, and 19 bases lay in between. The CDR3 loop reads CATSREFTGKEGYTF. For the CDR3, the DNA is TGTGCCACCAGCAGGGAATTTACAGGGAAGGAAGGCTACACCTTC.

This clone appeared a few times. The chain couples TRBV7-8 to TRBJ1-2; no firm D call. V gave up 1 base and J gave up 7 bases, with 19 bases separating them. The CDR3 contains 16 residues. Germline CDR1 SGHVS, CDR2 FQNEAQ. The CDR3 region is CASSLEPGAFGFGYTF. The CDR3, as DNA: TGTGCCAGCAGCTTAGAACCAGGTGCCTTTGGTTTTGGCTACACCTTC.

V is TRBV28 and J is TRBJ2-5, with TRBD2 matching over 9 bases. CDR1 is MDHEN and CDR2 is SYDVKM in the germline V gene. V shed 7 bases and J 11 bases; nucleotides not matched to a gene: 26. This CDR3 has 18 residues. The chain's CDR3 is CASIWASGVLGPMEEQYF. DNA of the CDR3: TGTGCCAGCATCTGGGCTAGCGGGGTCCTGGGGCCTATGGAGGAGCAGTACTTC.

This chain connects TRBV4-2 to TRBJ2-2; the D gene is possibly TRBD1 (5 bases). The V end was cut by 8 bases, the J end by 1 base, with 8 bases between. In germline, CDR1 is LGHNA, CDR2 YNFKEQ. The CDR3 has 13 residues. The CDR3, as DNA: TGTGCCAGCCTGGGGCGGAACACCGGGGAGCTGTTTTTT. Residues: CASLGRNTGELFF.

J is TRBJ2-3 and V is TRBV29-1, with 8 bases aligning to TRBD1. CDR3 length: 12 amino acids. Germline V gene lookup returns CDR1 SQVTM and CDR2 ANQGSEA. J gave up 6 bases and V 2 bases, and 1 base lay outside the gene matches. This CDR3 is CSVEQGADTQYF. The CDR3 DNA sequence: TGCAGCGTTGAACAGGGGGCGGATACGCAGTATTTT.

The chain is built from TRBV4-1 and TRBJ2-4; D perhaps matches TRBD2 (7 bases). Trimming removed 3 bases at V and 2 bases at J, with 17 bases between. In germline, CDR1 is MGHRA, CDR2 YSYEKL. This CDR3 is built from 17 residues. CDR3 DNA: TGCGCCAGCAGCCAGGGCTGGGGGGGGGCCCCCAAAAACATTCAGTACTTC. Its translation is CASSQGWGGAPKNIQYF.